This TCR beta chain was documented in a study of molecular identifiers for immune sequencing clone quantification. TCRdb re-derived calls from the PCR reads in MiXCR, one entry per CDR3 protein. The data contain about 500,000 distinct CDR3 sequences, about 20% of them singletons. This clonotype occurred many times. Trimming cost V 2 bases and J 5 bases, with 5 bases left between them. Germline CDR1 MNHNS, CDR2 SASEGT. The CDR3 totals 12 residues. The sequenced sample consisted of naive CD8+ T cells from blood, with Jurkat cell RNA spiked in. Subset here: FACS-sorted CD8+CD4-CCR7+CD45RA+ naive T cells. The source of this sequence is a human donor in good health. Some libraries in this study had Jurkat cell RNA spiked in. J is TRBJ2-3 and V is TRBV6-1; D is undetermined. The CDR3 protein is CASSEWIDTQYF. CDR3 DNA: TGTGCCAGCAGTGAATGGATAGATACGCAGTATTTT.